This TCR beta chain is drawn from a study of blood T cell repertoires in COVID-19. The protocol was immunoSEQ multiplex PCR, while the TCRdb copy is restricted to in-frame clones and leaves out a portion. The data contain approximately 440,000 clones, 70% to 90% of them singletons. Seattle patient enrollment occurred during active infection, with longitudinal follow-up thereafter. V gave up 0 bases and J gave up 8 bases; unmatched junction bases: 8. Germline V gene lookup returns CDR1 SGDLS and CDR2 YYNGEE. The CDR3 totals 15 residues. Sample: peripheral blood. This chain uses TRBV9 with TRBJ1-1, with 9 bases aligning to TRBD1. The sequence was obtained from a woman aged 45 to 65 with COVID-19, enrolled during active disease. The CDR3 here is CASSVERTGATEAFF. The CDR3 region has the DNA TGTGCCAGCAGCGTAGAACGGACAGGGGCTACCGAAGCTTTCTTT.